This is a list of T cell receptor beta chains from one sample in a study of T cell responses to AZD1222 COVID-19 vaccine. TCRdb keeps only in-frame clones here, not all; method: immunoSEQ multiplex PCR. The table lists tens of thousands of clones, 88% of them singletons. Here the sequenced sample was peripheral blood, taken on day 0 of AZD1222 vaccination. Receptors were obtained from an adult in good health. Each CDR3 is given without its conserved first and last residue.

>TRBJ2-2|TRBV6-5
ASRKGQGNTGELF
>TRBJ1-5|TRBV5-5
ASSPGVQGQPQH
>TRBJ1-1|TRBV4-2
ASSRDRNTEAF
>TRBJ2-1|TRBV3-1/TRBV3-2
ASSPRPGTSGSQNEQF
>TRBJ1-5|TRBV2
ASRERAGAGLPPQH
>TRBJ1-6|TRBV12-3/TRBV12-4
ASSPESISPLH
>TRBJ1-3|TRBV6-5
GGADRNTIY
>TRBJ1-2|TRBV7-9
ASVQGVNYGYT
>TRBJ2-1|TRBV4-2
ASSQVEASGRNEQF
>TRBJ2-6|TRBV27
ASSIRTGGVNVLT
>TRBJ1-1|TRBV27
ASSSFRNTEAF
>TRBJ2-7|TRBV12-3/TRBV12-4
ASSWSSLVEQY
>TRBJ2-7|TRBV27
ASTPRLGTATYEQY
>TRBJ2-3|TRBV13
ASSLGTSGTDTQY
>TRBJ1-4|TRBV3-1/TRBV3-2
ASSHLFRGQGEKLF
>TRBJ2-2|TRBV18
ASSPRLSNTGELF
>TRBJ2-7|TRBV11-3
ASSLRDRAYEQY
>TRBJ2-3|TRBV30
AWTRDNPRDTQY
>TRBJ1-2|TRBV7-2
ASSLVSPVSNYGYT
>TRBJ2-5|TRBV25-1
ASSSQGREETQY
>TRBJ2-3|TRBV5-1
ASSFTTGSTDTQY
>TRBJ2-5|TRBV5-6
ASSLVSDQETQY
>TRBJ2-7|TRBV6-1
ASSDFRDRGRYEQY
>TRBJ2-5|TRBV7-9
ASSLRGTGYQETQY
>TRBJ1-2|TRBV4-1
ASSQEGGDYGYT